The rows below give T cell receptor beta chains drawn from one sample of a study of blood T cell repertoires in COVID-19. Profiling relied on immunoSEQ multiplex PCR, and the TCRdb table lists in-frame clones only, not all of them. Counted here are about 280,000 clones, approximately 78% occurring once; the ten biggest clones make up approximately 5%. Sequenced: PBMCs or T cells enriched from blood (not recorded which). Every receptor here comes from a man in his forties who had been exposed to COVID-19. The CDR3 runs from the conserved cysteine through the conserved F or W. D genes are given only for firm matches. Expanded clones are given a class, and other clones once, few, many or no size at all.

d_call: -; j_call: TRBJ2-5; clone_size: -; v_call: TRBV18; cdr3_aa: CASSRGTVQETQYF; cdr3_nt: TGTGCCAGCTCCCGCGGGACAGTACAAGAGACCCAGTACTTC
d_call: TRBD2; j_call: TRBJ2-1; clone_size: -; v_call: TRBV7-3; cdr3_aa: CASRTSGSRDIYNEQFF; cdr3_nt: TGTGCCAGCCGGACTAGCGGGAGCAGAGACATCTACAATGAGCAGTTCTTC
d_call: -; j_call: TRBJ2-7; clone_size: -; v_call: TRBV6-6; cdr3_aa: CASLTRLHEQYF; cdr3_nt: TGTGCCAGCCTGACTAGACTTCACGAGCAGTACTTC
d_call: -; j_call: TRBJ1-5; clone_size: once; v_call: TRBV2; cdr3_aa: CASSNNRVQPQHF; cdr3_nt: TGTGCCAGCAGTAACAACAGGGTCCAGCCCCAGCATTTT
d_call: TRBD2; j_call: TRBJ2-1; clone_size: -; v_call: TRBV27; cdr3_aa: CASSPLAGVDPYNEQFF; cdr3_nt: TGTGCCAGCAGCCCACTAGCGGGAGTAGATCCCTACAATGAGCAGTTCTTC
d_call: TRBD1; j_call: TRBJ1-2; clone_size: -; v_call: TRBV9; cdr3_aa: CASSVDTGGPTYGYTF; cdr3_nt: TGTGCCAGCAGCGTAGACACAGGGGGCCCTACCTATGGCTACACCTTC
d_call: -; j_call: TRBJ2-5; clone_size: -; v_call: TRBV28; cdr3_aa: CASSFGPLGGSGTQYF; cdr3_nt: TGTGCCAGCAGTTTCGGACCGTTAGGGGGTTCTGGGACCCAGTACTTC
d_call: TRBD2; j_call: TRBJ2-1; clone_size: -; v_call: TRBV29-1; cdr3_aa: CSVLAGTSGWYNEQFF; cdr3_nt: TGCAGCGTGTTAGCTGGGACTAGCGGGTGGTACAATGAGCAGTTCTTC
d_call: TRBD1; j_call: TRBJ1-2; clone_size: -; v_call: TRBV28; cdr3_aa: CASSMGQSHTF; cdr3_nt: TGTGCCAGCAGTATGGGACAGAGTCACACCTTC
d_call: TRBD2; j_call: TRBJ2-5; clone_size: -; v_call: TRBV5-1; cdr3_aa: CASSGGGQETQYF; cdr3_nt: TGCGCCAGCTCCGGCGGGGGGCAAGAGACCCAGTACTTC
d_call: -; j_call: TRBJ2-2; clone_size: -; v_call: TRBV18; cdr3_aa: CASSPQRFLNTGELFF; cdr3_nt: TGTGCCAGCTCACCTCAGAGGTTTTTAAACACCGGGGAGCTGTTTTTT
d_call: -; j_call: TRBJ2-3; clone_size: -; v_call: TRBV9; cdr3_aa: CASSAYRDTTDTQYF; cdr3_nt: TGTGCCAGCAGCGCATATAGGGACACTACAGATACGCAGTATTTT
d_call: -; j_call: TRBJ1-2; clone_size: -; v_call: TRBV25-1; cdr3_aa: CASSAIQDYYGYTF; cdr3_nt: TGTGCCAGCAGTGCCATACAGGATTACTATGGCTACACCTTC
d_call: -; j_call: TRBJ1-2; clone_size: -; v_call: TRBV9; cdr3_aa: CASSVNERYGYTF; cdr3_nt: TGTGCCAGCAGCGTTAACGAGCGCTATGGCTACACCTTC
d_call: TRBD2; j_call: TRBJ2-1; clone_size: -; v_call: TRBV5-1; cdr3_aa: CASSPWTSGGNEQFF; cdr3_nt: TGCGCCAGCAGCCCGTGGACTAGCGGCGGCAATGAGCAGTTCTTC
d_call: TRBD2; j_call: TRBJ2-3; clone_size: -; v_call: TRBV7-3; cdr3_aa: CASSNGLAGVVKDTQYF; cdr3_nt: TGTGCCAGCAGCAACGGGCTAGCGGGAGTGGTAAAAGATACGCAGTATTTT
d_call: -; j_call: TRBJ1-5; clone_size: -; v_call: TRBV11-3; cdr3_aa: CASSRDSNQPQHF; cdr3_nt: TGTGCCAGCAGCCGGGATAGCAATCAGCCCCAGCATTTT
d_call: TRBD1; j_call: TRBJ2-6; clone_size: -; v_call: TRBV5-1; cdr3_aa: CASGTGGVSSGANVLTF; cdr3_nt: TGCGCCAGCGGTACAGGGGGTGTTAGCTCTGGGGCCAACGTCCTGACTTTC
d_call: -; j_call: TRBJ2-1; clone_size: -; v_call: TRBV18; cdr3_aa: CASSPAEDNEQFF; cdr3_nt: TGTGCCAGCTCACCGGCAGAAGACAATGAGCAGTTCTTC
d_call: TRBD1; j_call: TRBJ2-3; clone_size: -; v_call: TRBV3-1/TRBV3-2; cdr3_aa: CASSQGTGTNTDTQYF; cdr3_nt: TGTGCCAGCAGCCAAGGGACAGGGACCAACACAGATACGCAGTATTTT
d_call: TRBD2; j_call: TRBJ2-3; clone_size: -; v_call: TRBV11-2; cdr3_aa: CASSMIAGAMADTQYF; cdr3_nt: TGTGCCAGCAGCATGATAGCGGGAGCAATGGCAGATACGCAGTATTTT
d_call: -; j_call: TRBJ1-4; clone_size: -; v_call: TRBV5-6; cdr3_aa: CASSLLQGPNEKLFF; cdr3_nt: TGTGCCAGCAGCTTGCTTCAGGGTCCTAATGAAAAACTGTTTTTT
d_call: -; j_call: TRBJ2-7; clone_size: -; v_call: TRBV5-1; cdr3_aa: CASNARDSHSYEQYF; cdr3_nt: TGCGCCAGCAATGCCCGGGACTCACACTCCTACGAGCAGTACTTC
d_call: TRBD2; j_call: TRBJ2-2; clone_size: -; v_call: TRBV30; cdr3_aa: CAWREKGLAGGELFF; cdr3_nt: TGTGCCTGGAGAGAGAAAGGACTAGCGGGAGGAGAGCTGTTTTTT
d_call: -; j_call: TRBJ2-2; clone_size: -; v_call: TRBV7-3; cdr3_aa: CASSLGATGELFF; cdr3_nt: TGTGCCAGCAGCTTAGGGGCCACCGGGGAGCTGTTTTTT
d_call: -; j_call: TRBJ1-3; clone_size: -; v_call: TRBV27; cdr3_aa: CATRTGYGNTIYF; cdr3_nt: TGTGCCACCAGAACAGGGTATGGAAACACCATATATTTT
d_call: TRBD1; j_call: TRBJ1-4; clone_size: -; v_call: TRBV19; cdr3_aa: CASSETGVEKLFF; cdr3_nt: TGTGCCAGTAGTGAGACAGGGGTTGAAAAACTGTTTTTT
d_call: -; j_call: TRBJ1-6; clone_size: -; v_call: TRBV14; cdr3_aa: CASSQETAYSPLHF; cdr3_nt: TGTGCCAGCAGCCAAGAGACAGCCTATTCACCCCTCCACTTT
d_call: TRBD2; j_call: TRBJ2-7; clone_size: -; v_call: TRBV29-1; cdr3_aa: CSVKGGRPGYEQYF; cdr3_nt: TGCAGCGTTAAGGGCGGGAGGCCAGGGTACGAGCAGTACTTC
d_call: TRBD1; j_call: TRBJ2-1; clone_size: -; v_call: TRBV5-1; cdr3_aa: CASSLGGQTNEQFF; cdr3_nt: TGCGCCAGCAGCTTGGGGGGACAGACGAATGAGCAGTTCTTC
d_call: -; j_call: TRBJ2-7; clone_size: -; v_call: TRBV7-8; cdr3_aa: CASSYDWYEQYF; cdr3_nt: TGTGCCAGCAGCTACGACTGGTACGAGCAGTACTTC
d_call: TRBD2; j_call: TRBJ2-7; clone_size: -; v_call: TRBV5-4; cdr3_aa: CASSAAGEERYEQYF; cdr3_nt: TGTGCCAGCAGCGCGGCGGGGGAGGAAAGGTACGAGCAGTACTTC
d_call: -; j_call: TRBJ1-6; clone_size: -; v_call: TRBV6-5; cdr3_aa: CATGSTLNSPLHF; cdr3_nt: TGTGCCACCGGGTCCACCCTCAATTCACCCCTCCACTTT
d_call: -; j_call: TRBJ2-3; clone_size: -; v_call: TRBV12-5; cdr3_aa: CASGLPPRGTDTQYF; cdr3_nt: TGTGCTAGTGGTTTGCCACCGCGGGGCACAGATACGCAGTATTTT
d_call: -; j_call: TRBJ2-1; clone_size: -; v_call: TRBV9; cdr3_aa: CASSVANRHNEQFF; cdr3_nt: TGTGCCAGCAGCGTAGCTAACAGGCACAATGAGCAGTTCTTC
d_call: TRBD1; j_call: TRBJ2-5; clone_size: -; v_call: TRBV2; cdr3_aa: CASRGQGGETQYF; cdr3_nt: TGTGCCAGCAGGGGACAGGGTGGAGAGACCCAGTACTTC
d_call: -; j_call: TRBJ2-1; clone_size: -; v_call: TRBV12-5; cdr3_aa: CASESVDEQFF; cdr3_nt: TGTGCTAGTGAGAGCGTCGATGAGCAGTTCTTC
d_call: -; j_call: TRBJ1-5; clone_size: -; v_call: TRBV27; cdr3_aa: CASSLSFATRRNQPQHF; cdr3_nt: TGTGCCAGCAGTTTATCGTTTGCGACTAGACGCAATCAGCCCCAGCATTTT
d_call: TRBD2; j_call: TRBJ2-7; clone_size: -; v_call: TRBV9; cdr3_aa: CASSAGTSGTPSGQYF; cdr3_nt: TGTGCCAGCAGCGCCGGGACTAGCGGGACCCCCTCTGGGCAGTACTTC
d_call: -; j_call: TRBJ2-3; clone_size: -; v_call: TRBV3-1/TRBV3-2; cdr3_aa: CASSGPAGQTTDTQYF; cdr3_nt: TGTGCCAGCAGCGGCCCCGCAGGACAGACCACAGATACGCAGTATTTT
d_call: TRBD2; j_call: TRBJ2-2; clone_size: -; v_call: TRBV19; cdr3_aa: CASSIPGLARTGELFF; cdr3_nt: TGTGCCAGTAGTATCCCAGGACTAGCCCGGACCGGGGAGCTGTTTTTT
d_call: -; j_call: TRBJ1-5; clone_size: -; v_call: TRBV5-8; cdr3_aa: CASSLQKGQPQHF; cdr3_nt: TGTGCCAGCAGCCTCCAAAAGGGGCAGCCCCAGCATTTT
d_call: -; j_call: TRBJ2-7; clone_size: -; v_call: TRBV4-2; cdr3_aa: CASSQESGTIGEQYF; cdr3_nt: TGTGCCAGCAGCCAAGAGAGCGGGACAATAGGGGAGCAGTACTTC
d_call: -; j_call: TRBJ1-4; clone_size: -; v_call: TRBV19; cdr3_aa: CASSLVNAEEKLFF; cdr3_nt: TGTGCCAGTAGTCTTGTGAACGCGGAGGAAAAACTGTTTTTT
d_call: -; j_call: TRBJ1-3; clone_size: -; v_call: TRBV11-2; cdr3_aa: CASSLSGQGGNTIYF; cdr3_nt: TGTGCCAGCAGCTTATCTGGGCAGGGTGGAAACACCATATATTTT
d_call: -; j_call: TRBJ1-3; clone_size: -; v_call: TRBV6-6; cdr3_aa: CASRYPSENTIYF; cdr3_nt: TGTGCCAGCAGGTACCCGTCAGAAAACACCATATATTTT
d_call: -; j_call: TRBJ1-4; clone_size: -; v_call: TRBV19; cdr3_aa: CASSTYPATNEKLFF; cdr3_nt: TGTGCCAGTAGTACCTATCCGGCAACTAATGAAAAACTGTTTTTT
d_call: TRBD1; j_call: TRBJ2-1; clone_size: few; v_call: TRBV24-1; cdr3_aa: CATSDSGQGAVNEQFF; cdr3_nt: TGTGCCACCAGTGATTCCGGACAGGGGGCTGTCAATGAGCAGTTCTTC
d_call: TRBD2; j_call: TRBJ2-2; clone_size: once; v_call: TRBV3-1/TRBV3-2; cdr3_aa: CASSKTPSGVATGELFF; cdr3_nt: TGTGCCAGCAGCAAGACCCCTAGCGGGGTTGCCACCGGGGAGCTGTTTTTT
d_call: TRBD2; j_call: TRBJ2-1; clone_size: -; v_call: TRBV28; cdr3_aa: CASSSGGIGGKYNEQFF; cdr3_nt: TGTGCCAGCAGCTCTGGGGGGATCGGGGGGAAATACAATGAGCAGTTCTTC
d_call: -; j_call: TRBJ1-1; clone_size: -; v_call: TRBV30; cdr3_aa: CAWSLGPRGSWEAFF; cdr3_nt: TGTGCCTGGAGTTTAGGGCCCCGGGGGTCCTGGGAGGCTTTCTTT
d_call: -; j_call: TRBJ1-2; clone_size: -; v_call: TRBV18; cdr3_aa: CASSPQGGNYGYTF; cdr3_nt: TGTGCCAGCTCACCCCAAGGCGGGAACTATGGCTACACCTTC
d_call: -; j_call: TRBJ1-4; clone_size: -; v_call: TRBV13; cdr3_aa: CASSLDSGASEKLFF; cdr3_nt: TGTGCCAGCAGCTTAGACTCTGGGGCGAGTGAAAAACTGTTTTTT
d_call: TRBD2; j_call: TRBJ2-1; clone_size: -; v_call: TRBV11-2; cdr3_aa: CASSLIGRAIDEQFF; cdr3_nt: TGTGCCAGCAGCTTAATCGGGAGGGCCATCGATGAGCAGTTCTTC
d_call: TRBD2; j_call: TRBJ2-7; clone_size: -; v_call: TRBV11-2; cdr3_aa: CASSFSGLQPYEQYF; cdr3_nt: TGTGCCAGCAGCTTTTCGGGACTACAGCCCTACGAGCAGTACTTC
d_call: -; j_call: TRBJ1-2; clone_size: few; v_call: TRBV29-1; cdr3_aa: CSVEVAGFYGYTF; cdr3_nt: TGCAGCGTTGAGGTGGCAGGGTTCTATGGCTACACCTTC
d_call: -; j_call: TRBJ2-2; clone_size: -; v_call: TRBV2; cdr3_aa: CANQPSGANTGELFF; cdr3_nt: TGTGCCAACCAGCCATCCGGGGCGAACACCGGGGAGCTGTTTTTT
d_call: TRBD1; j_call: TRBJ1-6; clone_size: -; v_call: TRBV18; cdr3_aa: CASSPQDRGNSPLHF; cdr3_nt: TGTGCCAGCTCACCCCAAGACAGGGGCAATTCACCCCTCCACTTT